The following is a T cell receptor beta chain sequence with its context. This record comes from a study of memory CD4+ T cells and cytomegalovirus serostatus. Study overall: Of the healthy Belgian adults, fewer than 10 were CMV seropositive and 20 to 30 seronegative.

The sort gate was single viable CD3+CD4+CD8-CD45RO+ cells for memory CD4+ T cells. Serostatus was set by detecting CMV pp150, pp28, p38, p52 IgG. Profiling relied on immunoSEQ multiplex PCR, and the TCRdb table lists in-frame clones only, not all of them. This sample yields roughly 76,000 clones, of which under 80% are seen a single time; 2.5% to 3% belongs to the top ten. The receptor comes from an adult in good health and CMV-seropositive. Sample: memory CD4+ T cells from blood.

The CDR3 DNA is TGTGCCAGCAGTGAAGCTCTTGGGACTTTCGTC. Its protein product is CASSEALGTFV. The chain links TRBV2 to TRBJ2-7; tentatively, D is TRBD2 (6 bases). Germline V gene sequence: CDR1 SNHLY, CDR2 FYNNEI. The CDR3 runs 11 residues.